Here is one T cell receptor beta chain with its context. V lost 1 base, J lost 5 bases, and 4 bases stayed unmatched. The germline V gene has CDR1 SGHRS and CDR2 YFSETQ. The CDR3 runs to 14 residues. Authors' data handling: Amplification with reference gene primers provided the estimates of nucleated cell counts. Measured with immunoSEQ multiplex PCR; TCRdb has only the in-frame clones, and not every one. Clone size and V and J calls were adopted from that table, with D and trimming inferred from the DNA. The sample has some 130,000 clones; about 80% are singletons. The entry originates in a study of blood T cell repertoires in COVID-19. Study details: PBMCs, B-cell-depleted T cells, or T cells provided the cDNA or gDNA that made up the material.

The chain carries TRBV5-1 and TRBJ2-5; 8 bases map to TRBD1. Sequencing was carried out using peripheral blood. This clonotype was obtained from a man aged 55 to 70 with acute or convalescent COVID-19. The chain's CDR3 is CASSLQGAGETQYF. The CDR3 coding sequence is TGCGCCAGCAGCTTGCAGGGGGCCGGGGAGACCCAGTACTTC.